The entry below gives a single T cell receptor beta chain sequence along with its context. The germline CDR1 and CDR2 sequences are SNHLY and FYNNEI. The CDR3 contains 14 residues. The germline V and J ends were trimmed by 9 bases and 5 bases, with 19 bases remaining between them. CDR3 and TCR beta VDJ profiling relied on a genomic DNA template. In TCRdb, the reads were re-called with MiXCR into one record per CDR3 protein. The table has about 190,000 distinct CDR3 sequences, less than 60% seen once. The sample originates from a study of CD8+CD57+ T cells in acquired aplastic anemia. It was patients with CD8+CD57+ cell expansion by flow cytometry who were chosen for sequencing.

The receptor's source is a human donor with aplastic anemia. Material: sorted CD4+, CD8+, or CD8+CD57+ T cells (not recorded which) from PBMCs. The chain links TRBV2 to TRBJ2-5, with D maybe TRBD1 (5 bases). As DNA, the CDR3 is TGTGCCAGTAATACATCCAGGGTAGGGGAGACCCAGTACTTC. It specifies CASNTSRVGETQYF.